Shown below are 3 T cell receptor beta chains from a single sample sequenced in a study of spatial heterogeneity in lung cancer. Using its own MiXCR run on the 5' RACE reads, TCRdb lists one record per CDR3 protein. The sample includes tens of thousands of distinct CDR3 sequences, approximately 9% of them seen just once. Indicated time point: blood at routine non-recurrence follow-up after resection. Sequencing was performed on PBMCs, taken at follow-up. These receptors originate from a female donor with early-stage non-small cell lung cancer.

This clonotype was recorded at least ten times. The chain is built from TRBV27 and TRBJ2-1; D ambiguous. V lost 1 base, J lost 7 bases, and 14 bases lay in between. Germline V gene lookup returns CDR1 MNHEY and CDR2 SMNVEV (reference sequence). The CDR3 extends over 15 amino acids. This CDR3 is CASSLLESRINEQFF. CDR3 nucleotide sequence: TGTGCCAGCAGTTTATTGGAGAGCCGGATAAATGAGCAGTTCTTC.

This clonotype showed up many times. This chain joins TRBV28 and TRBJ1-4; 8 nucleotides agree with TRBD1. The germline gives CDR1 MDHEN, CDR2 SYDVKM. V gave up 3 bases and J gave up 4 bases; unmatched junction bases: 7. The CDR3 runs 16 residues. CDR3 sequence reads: CASSFNRGWDNEKLFF. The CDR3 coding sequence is TGTGCCAGCAGTTTTAACAGGGGGTGGGATAATGAAAAACTGTTTTTT. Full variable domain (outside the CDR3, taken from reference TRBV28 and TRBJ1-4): DVKVTQSSRYLVKRTGEKVFLECVQDMDHENMFWYRQDPGLGLRLIYFSYDVKMKEKGDIPEGYSVSREKKERFSLILESASTNQTSMYLCASSFNRGWDNEKLFFGSGTQLSVL.

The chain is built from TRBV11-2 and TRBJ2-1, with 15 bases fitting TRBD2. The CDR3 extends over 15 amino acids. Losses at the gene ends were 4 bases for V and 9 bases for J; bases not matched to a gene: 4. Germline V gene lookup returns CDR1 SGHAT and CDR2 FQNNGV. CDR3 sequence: CASSWTSGRVGEQFF. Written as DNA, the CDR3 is TGTGCCAGCAGCTGGACTAGCGGGAGGGTGGGTGAGCAGTTCTTC.